These 21 T cell receptor beta chains came from one sample sequenced in a study of blood T cell repertoires in COVID-19. Measured with immunoSEQ multiplex PCR; TCRdb has only the in-frame clones, and not every one. The sample lists 150,000 or so clones, around 86% occurring once. The sequenced material came from peripheral blood. All receptors come from an elderly man with acute or convalescent COVID-19.

The genes are TRBV9 and TRBJ1-5, with 11 bases aligning to TRBD1. The CDR3 is 14 amino acids. CDR1 and CDR2 from the germline V gene are SGDLS and YYNGEE. Germline trimming cut 4 bases from V and 11 bases from J; bases unmatched to any gene: 8. The CDR3 sequence: CASSPEGQGVTQHF. The DNA for the CDR3 is TGTGCCAGCAGCCCAGAGGGACAGGGGGTTACCCAGCATTTT.

The rearrangement uses TRBV19 and TRBJ1-5; 10 bases agree with TRBD1. This CDR3 contains 15 residues. Germline CDR1 LNHDA, CDR2 SQIVND (reference sequence). J was trimmed by 6 bases and V by 3 bases; bases with no gene match: 5. This chain's CDR3 is CASSIDRGPRQPQHF. As DNA, the CDR3 is TGTGCCAGTAGTATCGACAGGGGGCCTCGTCAGCCCCAGCATTTT.

The chain couples TRBV30 to TRBJ2-5, with 8 bases that match TRBD1. J was trimmed by 5 bases and V by 0 bases; bases with no gene match: 8. Germline CDR1 reads GTSNPN; CDR2 reads SVGIG (reference sequence). The CDR3 runs 15 residues. The chain's CDR3 is CAWSVRAGGLETQYF. DNA of the CDR3: TGTGCCTGGAGTGTACGGGCAGGGGGCTTGGAGACCCAGTACTTC.

The CDR3 is CASSIDGTGTGELFF. The CDR3 nucleotides are TGTGCCAGTAGTATAGACGGGACAGGGACCGGGGAGCTGTTTTTT. The chain combines TRBV19 with TRBJ2-2; the match to TRBD1 covers 9 bases. V lost 0 bases to trimming and J lost 5 bases; unmatched junction nucleotides: 1. Germline assignment: CDR1 LNHDA and CDR2 SQIVND (reference sequence). This CDR3 is built from 15 residues. The complete variable domain, with remaining parts taken from reference TRBV19 and TRBJ2-2, reads DGGITQSPKYLFRKEGQNVTLSCEQNLNHDAMYWYRQDPGQGLRLIYYSQIVNDFQKGDIAEGYSVSREKKESFPLTVTSAQKNPTAFYLCASSIDGTGTGELFFGEGSRLTVL.

J is TRBJ2-7 and V is TRBV12-3 or TRBV12-4; D is unclear. The V gene lost 4 bases and the J gene lost 3 bases, with 4 bases spanning the gap. The CDR3 is 11 amino acids. CDR3 bases: TGTGCCAGCAGTTCTAGCTACGAGCAGTACTTC. It encodes CASSSSYEQYF.

J is TRBJ1-2 and V is TRBV18; D unresolved. Per germline, CDR1 KGHSH and CDR2 LQKENI. The CDR3 is 14 residues long. Deletions cut 3 bases from V and 8 bases from J, with 16 bases between. The CDR3 protein is CASSPLRGMLGYTF. CDR3 nucleotides: TGTGCCAGCTCACCTTTACGCGGGATGCTCGGCTACACCTTC.

The chain combines TRBV2 with TRBJ1-6, with D unresolved. Per the germline V gene, CDR1 is SNHLY and CDR2 is FYNNEI. CDR3 length equals 13 residues. V lost 9 bases to trimming and J lost 5 bases, with 11 bases between them. This CDR3 is CASRLRDNSPLHF. In DNA, the CDR3 is TGTGCCAGTAGACTGCGAGATAATTCACCCCTCCACTTT.

The chain employs TRBV6-9 and TRBJ1-4; D is unresolved. The CDR3 has 15 residues. Trimming took off 0 bases at V and 6 bases at J, with 11 bases between the two ends. Germline values: CDR1 MNHGY, CDR2 SVAAGI. The CDR3 nucleotides read TGTGCCAGCAGTTATTCGACCGCTAGGCATGAAAAACTGTTTTTT. This sequence encodes CASSYSTARHEKLFF.

The chain uses TRBV19 and TRBJ1-6; 8 positions match TRBD1. With V trimmed by 7 bases and J by 7 bases, 9 bases remained unmatched. Germline CDR1 is LNHDA and CDR2 is SQIVND (reference sequence). The CDR3 length is 15 residues. This CDR3 reads CASTLNGQGNSPLHF. The CDR3 nucleotides read TGTGCCAGTACTCTAAACGGACAGGGAAATTCACCCCTCCACTTT.

The gene calls are TRBV6-6 and TRBJ1-5; D is uncertain. The germline V gene encodes CDR1 MNHNY and CDR2 SVGAGI (reference sequence). The CDR3 loop spans 15 amino acids. Trimming removed 6 bases at V and 1 base at J, with 13 bases between. DNA for the CDR3: TGTGCCAGCAGCCGCGGTCCTTTAAGCAATCAGCCCCAGCATTTT. Its translation: CASSRGPLSNQPQHF.

J is TRBJ2-6 and V is TRBV19; no clear D gene. CDR3 length equals 15 residues. Germline V gives CDR1 LNHDA, CDR2 SQIVND (reference sequence). The ends were cut back, 6 bases at V and 4 bases at J, with 13 bases in the middle. CDR3 protein: CASRRDAAGANVLTF. CDR3 DNA sequence: TGTGCCAGTAGAAGAGATGCGGCGGGGGCCAACGTCCTGACTTTC.

This rearrangement joins TRBV5-1 to TRBJ2-5; 9 positions agree with TRBD1. From germline, CDR1 is SGHRS and CDR2 YFSETQ. Losses at the gene ends were 2 bases for V and 3 bases for J; bases not matched to a gene: 14. The CDR3 spans 18 residues. CDR3 in DNA: TGCGCCAGCAGCTTTGGCACAACAGGGGGCGCACCCAAAGAGACCCAGTACTTC. Amino acids: CASSFGTTGGAPKETQYF.

This clone came up a few times. This chain uses TRBV7-3 with TRBJ2-2; tentative D call: TRBD1 (5 bases). The CDR3 sequence is 16 residues long. Trimming pared 5 bases from V and 7 bases from J, leaving 20 bases between. CDR1 SGHTA and CDR2 FQGTGA come from the germline V gene. In nucleotides, the CDR3 is TGTGCCAGCAGCGCCCAACCTGGACATGGCGGCGGGGAGCTGTTTTTT. Its protein product is CASSAQPGHGGGELFF.

Concerning this clone itself: One end of the junction does not line up with germline, which may come from a read error. The gene calls are TRBV2 and TRBJ1-3; TRBD1 agrees at 8 bases. Germline V gene data show CDR1 as SNHLY and CDR2 as FYNNEI. The CDR3 is 12 amino acids. CDR3 amino acids: CASSETDRATLF. CDR3 DNA: TGTGCCAGCAGTGAAACGGACAGGGCCACACTCTTT.

The V and J genes are TRBV6-2 or TRBV6-3 and TRBJ1-1; TRBD1 is a possible D gene (5 bases). Trimming removed 2 bases at V and 7 bases at J, with 11 bases between. The germline gives CDR1 MNHEY, CDR2 SVGEGT. This CDR3 is 13 amino acids long. CDR3: CASSYIQDYEAFF. CDR3 sequence (DNA): TGTGCCAGCAGTTACATACAGGACTATGAAGCTTTCTTT.

The chain employs TRBV5-1 and TRBJ2-7, with D perhaps TRBD1 (5 bases). The CDR3 is made up of 13 amino acids. Trimming left V 0 bases short and J 7 bases short, with 11 bases between. Germline V gene data show CDR1 as SGHRS and CDR2 as YFSETQ. The CDR3 sequence: CASSLGGRLEQYF. Written as DNA, the CDR3 is TGCGCCAGCAGCTTGGGGGGCCGGTTGGAGCAGTACTTC.

The chain employs TRBV19 and TRBJ1-4; the D gene is possibly TRBD1 (5 bases). The CDR3 extends over 13 amino acids. The germline V gene has CDR1 LNHDA and CDR2 SQIVND (reference sequence). Trimming left V 7 bases short and J 8 bases short, with 14 bases between. This chain's CDR3 is CASTAQGNEKLFF. CDR3 coding DNA: TGTGCCAGTACGGCGCAGGGAAACGAAAAACTGTTTTTT.

The table lists this clone with a count of one. CDR3 bases: TGTGCCAGCAGTCCCAGGGGGCTATTAAATTCACCCCTCCACTTT. This codes for CASSPRGLLNSPLHF. V gene TRBV6-5 combines with J gene TRBJ1-6, with 8 bases lining up with TRBD1. The length of the CDR3 is 15 residues. Germline V CDR1 and CDR2: MNHEY, SVGAGI. The V gene end was trimmed by 5 bases and the J gene end by 7 bases; junction bases not matched to a gene: 7.

The chain's CDR3 is CSAKGLAEVNEQFF. CDR3 nucleotide sequence: TGCAGCGCCAAGGGACTAGCGGAGGTCAATGAGCAGTTCTTC. The gene calls are TRBV29-1 and TRBJ2-1; 11 nucleotides agree with TRBD2. The CDR3 has 14 amino acids. The V segment lost 7 bases and the J segment 6 bases; nucleotides outside the gene matches: 8. The germline V gene encodes CDR1 SQVTM and CDR2 ANQGSEA.

The CDR3 DNA follows: TGTGCCAGTAGTACCGGGACAGGCGCTCAGCCCCAGCATTTT. Translated: CASSTGTGAQPQHF. This chain joins TRBV19 and TRBJ1-5, with 8 bases matching TRBD1. The J segment lost 6 bases and the V segment lost 4 bases, leaving 5 bases of the junction unmatched. Germline assignment: CDR1 LNHDA and CDR2 SQIVND (reference sequence). This CDR3 is 14 amino acids long. The variable domain in full, with the rest retrieved from reference TRBV19 and TRBJ1-5, is DGGITQSPKYLFRKEGQNVTLSCEQNLNHDAMYWYRQDPGQGLRLIYYSQIVNDFQKGDIAEGYSVSREKKESFPLTVTSAQKNPTAFYLCASSTGTGAQPQHFGDGTRLSIL.

This chain uses TRBV28 with TRBJ2-7; weak D call: TRBD2 (5 bases). The CDR3 extends over 15 amino acids. V dropped 6 bases and J dropped 2 bases, with 17 bases sitting between them. Germline CDR1 reads MDHEN; CDR2 reads SYDVKM. The CDR3 protein is CASSPPRGRPYEQYF. CDR3 in DNA: TGTGCCAGCAGCCCCCCCCGGGGTCGGCCCTACGAGCAGTACTTC.